One and the same sample provided the 8 T cell receptor beta chains below, sequenced in a study of T cells in Graves' hyperthyroidism and ophthalmopathy. Amplified TCR beta CDR3 regions came from RNA transcripts. Using the HTBI primer set, a first-round RT-PCR was run on the TCR CDR3. TCRdb re-analysed the multiplex PCR reads in MiXCR, keeping a single row per CDR3 protein. The table records approximately 400,000 distinct CDR3 sequences, 15% to 17% of them present only once. Sequencing was carried out using blood. These receptors all stem from a woman aged 18-30 years with Graves' hyperthyroidism that later progressed to Graves' ophthalmopathy.

This clonotype has more than one count but fewer than ten. The chain recombines TRBV5-5 with TRBJ2-1, with 12 positions matching TRBD1. The junction had 23 bases not matched to a gene; V was cut back by 5 bases and J by 5 bases. CDR3 length: 21 residues. Germline V CDR1 and CDR2: SGHKS, YYEKEE (reference sequence). DNA of the CDR3: TGTGCCAGCAGGGCCCGGGCGACGGGACAGGGGGCACAGCGGGAAAACAATGAGCAGTTCTTC. Protein: CASRARATGQGAQRENNEQFF.

In its sample, this clonotype was seen many times. The chain joins TRBV7-9 to TRBJ2-7, with D perhaps matching TRBD1 or TRBD2 (5 bases each). The V end lost 6 bases, the J end lost 6 bases, and 15 bases lay between the germline ends. This CDR3 is built from 13 residues. Germline assignment: CDR1 SEHNR and CDR2 FQNEAQ (reference sequence). This CDR3 is CASSPGPGGEQYF. The CDR3 coding sequence is TGTGCCAGCAGTCCGGGACCTGGGGGCGAGCAGTACTTC.

This clonotype was seen repeatedly, ten times or more. The J gene is TRBJ1-5, the V gene TRBV20-1; TRBD1 might be the D (5 bases). The CDR3 contains 14 residues. V was trimmed by 4 bases and J by 0 bases, leaving 10 bases between them. Germline V gene lookup returns CDR1 DFQATT and CDR2 SNEGSKA (reference sequence). The CDR3 nucleotides are TGCAGTGCTATAGACAGATATAGCAATCAGCCCCAGCATTTT. Encoded protein: CSAIDRYSNQPQHF.

This clonotype has a count of ten or more. The rearrangement uses TRBV5-1 and TRBJ2-1; 9 bases align to TRBD2. J was trimmed by 7 bases and V by 0 bases; bases with no gene match: 8. The CDR3 runs to 16 residues. Looked up from germline, CDR1 is SGHRS and CDR2 is YFSETQ. CDR3 sequence (DNA): TGCGCCAGCAGCTTGGGTGGCGGGAGGGCCGGGAATGAGCAGTTCTTC. Encoded protein: CASSLGGGRAGNEQFF.

The sample holds many counts of this clonotype. The J gene is TRBJ2-1, the V gene TRBV12-3 or TRBV12-4; TRBD2 matches 10 bases. V lost 6 bases to trimming and J lost 7 bases; unmatched junction nucleotides: 9. CDR3 length equals 15 residues. CDR3: CASSRTSGPLNEQFF. The CDR3, as DNA: TGTGCCAGCAGCCGGACTAGCGGCCCCCTGAATGAGCAGTTCTTC.

DNA of the CDR3: TGTGCCTCTTGGGGTAGCGGCCGTGGGGATACGCAGTATTTT. It translates to CASWGSGRGDTQYF. J is TRBJ2-3 and V is TRBV6-1; TRBD2 is a possible D gene (6 bases). V was pared by 11 bases and J by 6 bases, with 21 bases between. CDR1 and CDR2 from the germline V gene are MNHNS and SASEGT. The length of the CDR3 is 14 residues.

At least ten counts were recorded for this clonotype. The chain combines TRBV10-3 with TRBJ2-7; D unclear. This CDR3 has 14 residues. V was cut by 5 bases and J by 2 bases, with 13 bases left in between. In germline, CDR1 is ENHRY, CDR2 SYGVKD. The CDR3 region is CAISRLDGTYEQYF. The CDR3 bases are TGTGCCATCAGTCGTTTGGACGGCACCTACGAGCAGTACTTC.

This clonotype was counted between two and nine times. The rearrangement links TRBV29-1 to TRBJ2-3, with D uncertain. Trimming took 6 bases from V and 5 from J, leaving 6 bases between them. Germline V gives CDR1 SQVTM, CDR2 ANQGSEA. The CDR3 consists of 10 residues. The CDR3 loop is CSVVIDTQYF. CDR3 coding DNA: TGCAGCGTGGTAATAGATACGCAGTATTTT.